The T cell receptor (beta chain) described here comes from a study of cytomegalovirus exposure and HLA in healthy donors. The PCR ran on 60 Vbeta and 13 Jbeta primers. The assay was immunoSEQ multiplex PCR, and TCRdb's table has in-frame clones only and misses some. The repertoire consists of roughly 92,000 clones, with under 9% occurring once and the leading ten covering approximately 2.4%. The study's findings and limits: Among the CMV-associated chains, a few were confirmed in vitro as specific for CMV antigens. Cytomegalovirus-associated status was assigned to 150 to 200 TCR beta chains.

With V trimmed by 5 bases and J by 15 bases, 12 bases remained unmatched. The CDR3 sequence is 13 residues long. Looked up from germline, CDR1 is SGHVS and CDR2 is FQNEAQ. For this clone: Its antigen is still unknown.

The V gene is TRBV7-8, the J gene TRBJ2-4, with 8 bases lining up with TRBD2. The receptor's source is a man aged 45-65 years in good health and CMV-seronegative. Sequencing was performed on PBMCs. The CDR3 region has the DNA TGTGCCAGCAGCACAAACGGGGGGGGGCCCGCGTACTTC. Its translation: CASSTNGGGPAYF.